This T cell receptor (beta chain) was obtained from a study of T cell repertoires in cytomegalovirus infection (dated 2019 in TCRdb). In terms of the full investigation: The peptide stimulations were aimed at well-studied HLA-B-restricted epitopes as well as recently identified HLA-C-restricted CMV epitopes, whose presentation resists viral immunomodulation. Because public TCR beta signatures pointed to carriage of CMV infection together with the matching HLA type, the HLA type of each donor mattered for the analysis. Here is what the overall study found, with its caveats: The ex vivo response was dominated by HLA-C-restricted CMV-specific TCR beta clonotypes, which also provided the single most frequent clonotype in two of eight donors. Carriers of CMV infection plus the relevant HLA type were discriminated by the cumulative frequency of public TCR beta family members in the study cohort and in an independent roughly 340-donor cohort.

What the treatment or condition label conveys for this sample: in vitro stimulation with specific CMV peptide epitopes to enrich CMV-specific T cells. CDR1 MNHEY and CDR2 SMNVEV were looked up in the germline V gene (reference sequence). Taken from cysteine to phenylalanine, the CDR3 has 13 residues. Only CDR3 DNA is held: 39 bases, read in frame from base 1. V is reduced by 10 bases and J by 1 base, leaving a spacing of 10 bases between them. As to this clonotype: There is no known antigen for this receptor. Base qualities are missing; no much larger clone stands one base away.

TCRdb shows the sequencer as Illumina HiSeq 1500. TCRdb trimmed public reads at Q25 via fastp, called clones via MiXCR and kept in-frame beta chains. Rows merge per CDR3 protein into single entries with the most common DNA and genes. Counted in this sample were roughly 990,000 distinct CDR3 sequences; roughly 30% of them appeared once. Of the sample, 10% to 15% is held by the ten largest clones. The specimen was cultured CD8+ T cells from PBMCs, collected from culture after CMV antigen stimulation. This chain is built from TRBV27 and TRBJ1-4, with the D gene too uncertain to name. This TCR was sampled from a human donor in good health (CMV status not recorded). Some clones in this sample may be carry-over from other donors' samples. The base sequence is TGTGCCACCAAGGACGTAACTAATGAAAAACTGTTTTTT. This yields the protein CATKDVTNEKLFF.